This T cell receptor (beta chain) was sequenced for a study of PD-L1 blockade in urothelial cancer. At the level of the study: Blood analysis was done at 3 weeks (second dose) and 6 weeks after treatment began.

Germline V gives CDR1 SGHDT, CDR2 YYEEEE. The CDR3 is 15 amino acids. V shed 3 bases, J shed 3 bases, and the junction held 6 bases outside the gene matches. A total of 1 to 8 samples per patient were collected pretreatment and on-treatment. Synthetic analogs of TCR templates were spiked into every PCR. The method was immunoSEQ multiplex PCR; TCRdb's version includes in-frame clones alone and lacks a portion of them. The sample lists around 120,000 clones; approximately 85% were seen once. The chain combines TRBV5-6 with TRBJ2-1; 7 bases are shared with TRBD1. Sample: PBMCs, taken around atezolizumab (anti-PD-L1) treatment. This TCR was recovered from a man aged 50 or older with urothelial cancer. CDR3 nucleotides: TGTGCCAGCAGCTACCGGCGACAGGGCTACAATGAGCAGTTCTTC. This gives the protein CASSYRRQGYNEQFF.